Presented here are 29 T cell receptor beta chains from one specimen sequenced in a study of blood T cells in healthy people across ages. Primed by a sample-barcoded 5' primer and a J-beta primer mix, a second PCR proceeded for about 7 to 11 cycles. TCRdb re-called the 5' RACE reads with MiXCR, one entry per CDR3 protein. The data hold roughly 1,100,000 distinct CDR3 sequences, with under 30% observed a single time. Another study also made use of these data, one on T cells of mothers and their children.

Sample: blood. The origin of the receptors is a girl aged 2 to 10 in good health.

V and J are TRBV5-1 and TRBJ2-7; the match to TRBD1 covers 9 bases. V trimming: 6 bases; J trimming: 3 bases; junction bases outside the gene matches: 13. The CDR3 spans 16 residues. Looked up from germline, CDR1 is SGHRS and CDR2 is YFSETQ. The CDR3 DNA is TGCGCCAGCAATTCTCTGGGGGGGGGACAGGGCTACGAGCAGTACTTC. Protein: CASNSLGGGQGYEQYF.

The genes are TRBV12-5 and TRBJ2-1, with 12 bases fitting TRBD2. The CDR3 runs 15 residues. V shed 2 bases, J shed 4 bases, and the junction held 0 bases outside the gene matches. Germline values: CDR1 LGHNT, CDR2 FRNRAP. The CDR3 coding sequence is TGTGCTAGTGGTTTGACTAGCGGGGGGTACAATGAGCAGTTCTTC. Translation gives CASGLTSGGYNEQFF.

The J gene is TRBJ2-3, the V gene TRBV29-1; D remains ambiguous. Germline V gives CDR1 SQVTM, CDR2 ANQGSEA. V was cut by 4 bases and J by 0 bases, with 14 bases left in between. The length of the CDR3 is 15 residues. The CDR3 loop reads CSVAVWGTSTDTQYF. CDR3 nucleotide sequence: TGCAGCGTTGCCGTTTGGGGAACTAGCACAGATACGCAGTATTTT.

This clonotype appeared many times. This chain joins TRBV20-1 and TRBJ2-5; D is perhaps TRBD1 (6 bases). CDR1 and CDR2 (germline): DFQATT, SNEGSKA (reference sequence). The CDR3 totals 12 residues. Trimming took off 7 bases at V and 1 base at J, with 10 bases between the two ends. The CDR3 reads CSVLQGQETQYF. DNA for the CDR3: TGCAGTGTATTACAGGGCCAAGAGACCCAGTACTTC.

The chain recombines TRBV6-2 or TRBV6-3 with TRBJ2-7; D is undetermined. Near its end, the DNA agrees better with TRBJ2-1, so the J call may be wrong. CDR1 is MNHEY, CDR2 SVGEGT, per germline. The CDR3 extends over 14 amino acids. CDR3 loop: CASSYGSQYNEQFF. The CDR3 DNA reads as TGTGCCAGCAGTTACGGCTCTCAATACAATGAGCAGTTCTTC.

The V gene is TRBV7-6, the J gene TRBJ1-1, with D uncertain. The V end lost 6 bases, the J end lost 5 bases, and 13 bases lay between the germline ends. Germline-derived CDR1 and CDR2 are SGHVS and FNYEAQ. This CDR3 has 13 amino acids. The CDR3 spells CASREDPGTEAFF. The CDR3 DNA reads TGTGCCAGCAGGGAGGACCCTGGGACTGAAGCTTTCTTT.

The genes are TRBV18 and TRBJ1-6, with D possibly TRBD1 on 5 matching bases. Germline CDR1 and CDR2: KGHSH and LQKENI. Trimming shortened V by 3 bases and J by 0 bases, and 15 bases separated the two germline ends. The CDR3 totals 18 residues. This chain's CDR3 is CASSPQFQGGSYNSPLHF. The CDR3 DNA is TGTGCCAGCTCACCCCAATTCCAGGGAGGCTCCTATAATTCACCCCTCCACTTT.

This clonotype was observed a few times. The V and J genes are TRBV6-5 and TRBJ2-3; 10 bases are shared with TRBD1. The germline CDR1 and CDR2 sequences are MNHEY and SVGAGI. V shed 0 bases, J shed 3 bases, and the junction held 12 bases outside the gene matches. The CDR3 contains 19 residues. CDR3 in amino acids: CASSYSIQTGQGITDTQYF. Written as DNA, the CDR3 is TGTGCCAGCAGTTACTCGATCCAGACGGGACAGGGGATTACAGATACGCAGTATTTT.

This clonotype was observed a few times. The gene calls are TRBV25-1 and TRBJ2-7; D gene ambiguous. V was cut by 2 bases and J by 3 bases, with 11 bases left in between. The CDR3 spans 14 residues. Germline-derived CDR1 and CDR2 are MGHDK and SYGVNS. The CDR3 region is CASSEPEPSYEQYF. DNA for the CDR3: TGTGCCAGCAGTGAACCCGAACCTAGCTACGAGCAGTACTTC.

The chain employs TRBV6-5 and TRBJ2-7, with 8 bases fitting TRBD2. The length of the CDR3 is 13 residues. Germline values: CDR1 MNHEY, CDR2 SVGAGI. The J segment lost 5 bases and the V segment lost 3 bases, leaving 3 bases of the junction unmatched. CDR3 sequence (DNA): TGTGCCAGCAGTTATCCGGGGGGGAACGAGCAGTACTTC. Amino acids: CASSYPGGNEQYF.

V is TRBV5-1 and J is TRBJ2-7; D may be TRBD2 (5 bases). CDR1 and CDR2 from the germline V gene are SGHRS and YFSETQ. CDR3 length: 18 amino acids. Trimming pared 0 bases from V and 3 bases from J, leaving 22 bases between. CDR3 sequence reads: CASSLEGSIVLGSYEQYF. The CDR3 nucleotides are TGCGCCAGCAGCTTGGAAGGCTCTATCGTGCTTGGGAGCTACGAGCAGTACTTC.

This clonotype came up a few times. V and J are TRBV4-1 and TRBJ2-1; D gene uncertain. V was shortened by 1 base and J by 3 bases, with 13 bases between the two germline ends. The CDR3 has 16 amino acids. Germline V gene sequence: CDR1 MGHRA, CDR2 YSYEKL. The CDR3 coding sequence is TGCGCCAGCAGCCAAGCGGACGAGCGCGGCTACAATGAGCAGTTCTTC. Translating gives CASSQADERGYNEQFF.

In DNA form, the CDR3 reads TGTGCCAGCAGCTCAGATGGACTAGGGGTGGAGACCCAGTACTTC. Its protein is CASSSDGLGVETQYF. The V call is TRBV6-1, the J call TRBJ2-1; 7 positions match TRBD2. The end of the DNA aligns better with TRBJ2-5, so the J call may be wrong. Germline CDR1 and CDR2: MNHNS and SASEGT. CDR3 length equals 15 residues.

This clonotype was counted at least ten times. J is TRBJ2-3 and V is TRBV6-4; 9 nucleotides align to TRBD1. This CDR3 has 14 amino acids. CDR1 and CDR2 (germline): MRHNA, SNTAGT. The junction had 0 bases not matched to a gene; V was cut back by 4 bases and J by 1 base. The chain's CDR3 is CASSGTGGTDTQYF. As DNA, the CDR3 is TGTGCCAGCAGTGGGACAGGGGGCACAGATACGCAGTATTTT.

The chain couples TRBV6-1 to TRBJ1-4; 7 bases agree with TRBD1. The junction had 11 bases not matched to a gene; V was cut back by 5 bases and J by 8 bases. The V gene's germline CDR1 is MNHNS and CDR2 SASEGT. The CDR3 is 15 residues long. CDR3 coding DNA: TGTGCCAGCAGTAAACCAGGGGGGGTGAACGAAAAACTGTTTTTT. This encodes CASSKPGGVNEKLFF.

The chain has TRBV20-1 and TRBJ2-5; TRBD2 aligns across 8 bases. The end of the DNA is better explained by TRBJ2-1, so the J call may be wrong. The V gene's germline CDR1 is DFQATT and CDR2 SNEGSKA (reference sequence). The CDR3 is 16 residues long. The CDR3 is CSAKIGTSDSYTEQFF. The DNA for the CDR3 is TGCAGTGCTAAAATAGGGACTAGTGATTCTTATACTGAGCAGTTCTTC.

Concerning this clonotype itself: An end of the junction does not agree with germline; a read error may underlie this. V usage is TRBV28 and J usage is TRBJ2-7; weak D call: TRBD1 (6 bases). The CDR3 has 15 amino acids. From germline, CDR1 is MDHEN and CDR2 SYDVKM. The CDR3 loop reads CASSPWTAETYEQYF. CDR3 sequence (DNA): TGTGCCAGCAGTCCATGGACAGCTGAAACCTACGAGCAATACTTC.

Here the CDR3 reads CASSLGGWGNEQFF. Written as DNA, the CDR3 is TGTGCCAGCAGTTTAGGCGGGTGGGGGAATGAGCAGTTCTTC. The chain has TRBV12-3 or TRBV12-4 and TRBJ2-1; either TRBD1 or TRBD2 may supply D (5 bases each). The V and J ends lost 1 base and 7 bases respectively, with 11 bases between them. This CDR3 comprises 14 residues.

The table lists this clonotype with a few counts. This CDR3 is CASSSGQSSNQPQHF. The DNA of the CDR3 is TGTGCCAGCAGTTCCGGTCAAAGTAGCAATCAGCCCCAGCATTTT. The rearrangement joins TRBV6-5 to TRBJ1-5; D is undetermined. CDR3 length: 15 amino acids. CDR1 MNHEY and CDR2 SVGAGI come from the germline V gene. V lost 4 bases and J 0 bases, leaving 10 bases between the germline ends.

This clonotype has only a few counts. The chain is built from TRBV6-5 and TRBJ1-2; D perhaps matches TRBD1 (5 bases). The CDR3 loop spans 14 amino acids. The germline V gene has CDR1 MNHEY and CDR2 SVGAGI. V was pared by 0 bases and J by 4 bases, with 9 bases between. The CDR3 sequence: CASSYSGGSYGYTF. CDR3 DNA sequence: TGTGCCAGCAGTTACTCTGGGGGTTCCTATGGCTACACCTTC.

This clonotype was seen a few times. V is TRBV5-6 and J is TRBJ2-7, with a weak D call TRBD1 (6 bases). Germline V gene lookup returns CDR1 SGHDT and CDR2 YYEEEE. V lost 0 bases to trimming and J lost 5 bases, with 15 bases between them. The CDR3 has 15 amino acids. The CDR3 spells CASSLVRGSIHEQYF. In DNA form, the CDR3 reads TGTGCCAGCAGCTTGGTCAGGGGTTCGATCCACGAGCAGTACTTC.

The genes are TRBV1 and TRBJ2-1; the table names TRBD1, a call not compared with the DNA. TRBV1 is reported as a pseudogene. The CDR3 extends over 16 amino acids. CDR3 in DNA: TGCACCAGCAGCCAAGGGTCCGCGGCGGACAGCAATGAGCAGTTCTTC. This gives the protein CTSSQGSAADSNEQFF.

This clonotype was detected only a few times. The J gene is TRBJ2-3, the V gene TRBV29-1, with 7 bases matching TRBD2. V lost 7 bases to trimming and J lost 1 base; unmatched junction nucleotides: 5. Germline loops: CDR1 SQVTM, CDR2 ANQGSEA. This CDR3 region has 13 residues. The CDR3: CSAAGRGTDTQYF. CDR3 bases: TGCAGCGCTGCGGGGAGGGGCACAGATACGCAGTATTTT.

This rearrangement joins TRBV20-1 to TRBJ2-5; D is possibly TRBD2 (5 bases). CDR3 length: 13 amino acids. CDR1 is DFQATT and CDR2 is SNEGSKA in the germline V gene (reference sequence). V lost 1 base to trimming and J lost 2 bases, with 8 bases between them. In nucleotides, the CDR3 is TGCAGTGCTAGAGCCCCGGGGCAAGAGACCCAGTACTTC. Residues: CSARAPGQETQYF.

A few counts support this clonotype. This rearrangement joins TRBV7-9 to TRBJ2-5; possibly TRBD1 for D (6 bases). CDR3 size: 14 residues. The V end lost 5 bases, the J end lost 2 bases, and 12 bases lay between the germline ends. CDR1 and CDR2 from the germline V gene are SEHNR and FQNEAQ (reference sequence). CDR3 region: CASSPDRPQETQYF. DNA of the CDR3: TGTGCCAGCAGCCCGGACAGACCTCAAGAGACCCAGTACTTC.

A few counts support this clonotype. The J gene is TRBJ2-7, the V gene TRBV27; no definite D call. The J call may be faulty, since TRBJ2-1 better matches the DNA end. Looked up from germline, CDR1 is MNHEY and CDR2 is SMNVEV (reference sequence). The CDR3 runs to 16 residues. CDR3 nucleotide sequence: TGTGCCAGCAGTCGAACGCCAGGCGTCCCTGGGTATGAGCAGTTCTTC. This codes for CASSRTPGVPGYEQFF.

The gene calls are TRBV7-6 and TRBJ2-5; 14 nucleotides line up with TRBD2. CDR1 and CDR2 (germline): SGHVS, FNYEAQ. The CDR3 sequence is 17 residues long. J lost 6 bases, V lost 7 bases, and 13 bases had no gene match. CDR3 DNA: TGTGCCAGCACCCCTTTCGGACTAGCGGGGGGTGAAAAGACCCAGTACTTC. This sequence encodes CASTPFGLAGGEKTQYF. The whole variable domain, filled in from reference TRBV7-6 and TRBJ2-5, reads GAGVSQSPRYKVTKRGQDVALRCDPISGHVSLYWYRQALGQGPEFLTYFNYEAQQDKSGLPNDRFSAERPEGSISTLTIQRTEQRDSAMYRCASTPFGLAGGEKTQYFGPGTRLLVL.

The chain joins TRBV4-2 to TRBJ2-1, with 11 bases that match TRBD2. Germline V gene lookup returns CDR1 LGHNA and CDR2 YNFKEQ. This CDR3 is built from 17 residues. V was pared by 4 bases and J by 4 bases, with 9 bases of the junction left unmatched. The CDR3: CASSPGIAGGPYNEQFF. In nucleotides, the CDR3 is TGTGCCAGCAGCCCAGGAATAGCGGGAGGGCCTTACAATGAGCAGTTCTTC.

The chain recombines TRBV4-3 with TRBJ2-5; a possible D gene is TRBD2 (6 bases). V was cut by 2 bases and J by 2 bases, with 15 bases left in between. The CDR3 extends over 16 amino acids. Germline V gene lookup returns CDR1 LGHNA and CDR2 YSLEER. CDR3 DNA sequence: TGCGCCAGCAGCCAACGGTGGGGAGGACTACAAGAGACCCAGTACTTC. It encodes CASSQRWGGLQETQYF.